The 27 T cell receptor beta chains presented below share a single source sample, sequenced in a study of cytomegalovirus exposure and HLA in healthy donors. The PCR used 60 Vbeta and 13 Jbeta primers. The method was immunoSEQ multiplex PCR; TCRdb's version includes in-frame clones alone and lacks a portion of them. In the table there are 100,000 or so clones, 76% of which are singletons. Material: PBMCs. The receptors here all came from a woman aged 50 to 60 in good health and CMV-seropositive.

V usage is TRBV6-6 and J usage is TRBJ2-7; D call uncertain. This CDR3 is 13 amino acids long. V gave up 7 bases and J gave up 3 bases, with 13 bases separating them. Germline CDR1 and CDR2: MNHNY and SVGAGI (reference sequence). The CDR3 coding sequence is TGTGCCAGCACCCCCGGCAGGAACTACGAGCAGTACTTC. Protein product: CASTPGRNYEQYF.

CDR3 nucleotide sequence: TGCAGCGTAACAGGGGGCCGCGGAGACGGCTACACCTTC. Translating gives CSVTGGRGDGYTF. The chain combines TRBV29-1 with TRBJ1-2; the match to TRBD1 covers 9 bases. Trimming cost V 6 bases and J 8 bases; bases outside gene matches: 10. Per germline, CDR1 SQVTM and CDR2 ANQGSEA. The CDR3 runs 13 residues.

The rearrangement links TRBV5-4 to TRBJ2-1; D may be TRBD1 (8 bases). Per the germline V gene, CDR1 is SGHNT and CDR2 is YYREEE (reference sequence). The CDR3 extends over 15 amino acids. V lost 5 bases to trimming and J lost 6 bases, with 18 bases between them. The CDR3 DNA reads as TGTGCCAGCAGGGGGGGGACAGGACTAATCAATGAGCAGTTCTTC. Encoded protein: CASRGGTGLINEQFF. Using reference TRBV5-4 and TRBJ2-1 for the parts outside the CDR3, the full variable domain is ETGVTQSPTHLIKTRGQQVTLRCSSQSGHNTVSWYQQALGQGPQFIFQYYREEENGRGNFPPRFSGLQFPNYSSELNVNALELDDSALYLCASRGGTGLINEQFFGPGTRLTVL.

This clone occurred a few times. V is TRBV13 and J is TRBJ2-1, with D possibly matching TRBD1 (5 bases). This CDR3 has 14 amino acids. In germline, CDR1 is PRHDT, CDR2 FYEKMQ (reference sequence). Trimming shortened V by 4 bases and J by 7 bases, and 14 bases separated the two germline ends. The CDR3 sequence is CASSSIASGNEQFF. CDR3 DNA: TGTGCCAGCAGCTCAATAGCCTCAGGGAATGAGCAGTTCTTC.

The rearrangement joins TRBV2 to TRBJ1-5, with 7 bases aligning to TRBD1. The trim removed 10 bases at V and 5 bases at J, leaving 8 bases unmatched. The germline V gene has CDR1 SNHLY and CDR2 FYNNEI. This CDR3 spans 13 amino acids. The CDR3: CATSGTEDQPQHF. The CDR3 DNA sequence: TGTGCCACTTCCGGGACAGAGGATCAGCCCCAGCATTTT.

This clone was recorded many times. The V call is TRBV2, the J call TRBJ1-1; D might be TRBD1 (6 bases). With 7 bases removed from V and 1 base from J, the gap between germline ends came to 10 bases. Germline V gives CDR1 SNHLY, CDR2 FYNNEI. The CDR3 is 13 amino acids. The CDR3 here is CASNRDQNTEAFF. The CDR3 coding sequence is TGTGCCAGCAACAGGGACCAGAACACTGAAGCTTTCTTT.

V is TRBV29-1 and J is TRBJ2-1, with a possible D match to TRBD2 (5 bases). The CDR3 is 10 residues long. The V end was cut by 6 bases, the J end by 10 bases, with 10 bases between. Germline V gene lookup returns CDR1 SQVTM and CDR2 ANQGSEA. CDR3 protein: CSVQRREQFF. The CDR3 nucleotides are TGCAGCGTACAAAGGAGGGAGCAGTTCTTC.

V gene TRBV2 combines with J gene TRBJ1-2; tentative D call: TRBD1 (5 bases). Looked up from germline, CDR1 is SNHLY and CDR2 is FYNNEI. The CDR3 length is 15 residues. V was trimmed by 1 base and J by 4 bases, leaving 13 bases between them. The CDR3 reads CASSEEQGYPYGYTF. Here the CDR3 DNA reads TGTGCCAGCAGTGAAGAGCAGGGTTACCCCTATGGCTACACCTTC.

The V and J genes are TRBV5-4 and TRBJ2-7; possibly TRBD2 for D (6 bases). CDR1 and CDR2 from the germline V gene are SGHNT and YYREEE (reference sequence). This CDR3 is built from 15 residues. V lost 0 bases, J lost 5 bases, and 15 bases lay in between. CDR3 sequence (DNA): TGTGCCAGCAGCTTGGAAAGCGGGCTAGCTAACGAGCAGTACTTC. As protein: CASSLESGLANEQYF.

This chain uses TRBV11-2 with TRBJ2-5; the D is unclear. The CDR3 totals 14 residues. Germline CDR1 is SGHAT and CDR2 is FQNNGV. V lost 8 bases and J lost 1, with 14 bases in between. The CDR3 loop reads CASRLRGSQETQYF. DNA for the CDR3: TGTGCCAGCCGACTCCGCGGATCCCAAGAGACCCAGTACTTC.

The rearrangement joins TRBV11-3 to TRBJ2-5; D is ambiguous. The CDR3 is made up of 14 amino acids. Per the germline V gene, CDR1 is SGHNT and CDR2 is YENEEA. V lost 0 bases, J lost 5 bases, and 10 bases lay in between. CDR3 in amino acids: CASSLEGRWETQYF. As DNA, the CDR3 is TGTGCCAGCAGCTTAGAGGGCCGGTGGGAGACCCAGTACTTC.

The chain couples TRBV10-1 to TRBJ2-4; the D gene is possibly TRBD2 (5 bases). The V end was cut by 3 bases, the J end by 7 bases, with 10 bases between. The CDR3 is made up of 13 amino acids. CDR1 and CDR2 (germline): WNHNN, SYGVQD (reference sequence). The CDR3 protein is CASSDSGRNIQYF. The CDR3 nucleotides are TGCGCCAGCAGTGACTCGGGAAGGAACATTCAGTACTTC.

The chain employs TRBV19 and TRBJ2-3; TRBD2 is a possible D gene (6 bases). Germline CDR1 and CDR2: LNHDA and SQIVND (reference sequence). The CDR3 is 15 amino acids. V was clipped by 10 bases and J by 6 bases, with 23 bases between them. For the CDR3, the DNA is TGTGCCACAACCAGGACTACCACTCCCTCTGATACGCAGTATTTT. Its protein product is CATTRTTTPSDTQYF.

This chain links TRBV7-8 with TRBJ1-5; D remains ambiguous. CDR1 and CDR2 (germline): SGHVS, FQNEAQ. The CDR3 consists of 16 residues. Trimming pared 1 base from V and 4 bases from J, leaving 14 bases between. The CDR3, as DNA: TGTGCCAGCAGCTTAGAGTATTACCGGGAGAATCAGCCCCAGCATTTT. Protein product: CASSLEYYRENQPQHF.

The chain recombines TRBV9 with TRBJ1-1; 7 bases map to TRBD1. This CDR3 is built from 13 residues. Germline assignment: CDR1 SGDLS and CDR2 YYNGEE. V gave up 4 bases and J gave up 8 bases; unmatched junction bases: 8. CDR3 sequence: CASSPGDSLEAFF. In DNA form, the CDR3 reads TGTGCCAGCAGCCCAGGGGACAGCTTGGAAGCTTTCTTT.

The J gene is TRBJ2-3, the V gene TRBV2, with TRBD2 matching 13 bases. This CDR3 comprises 15 residues. With 6 bases clipped from V and 6 bases from J, the junction kept 6 bases outside the gene matches. CDR1 SNHLY and CDR2 FYNNEI come from the germline V gene. The CDR3 loop reads CASSWTSGRSDTQYF. The CDR3 DNA is TGTGCCAGCAGCTGGACTAGCGGGAGATCTGATACGCAGTATTTT.

The V call is TRBV7-6, the J call TRBJ2-7; the match to TRBD1 covers 8 bases. The germline gives CDR1 SGHVS, CDR2 FNYEAQ. The CDR3 covers 15 residues. V trimming: 5 bases; J trimming: 7 bases; junction bases outside the gene matches: 13. CDR3 amino acids: CASSRGWTGTGEQYF. In DNA form, the CDR3 reads TGTGCCAGCAGCCGCGGCTGGACAGGGACGGGGGAGCAGTACTTC. Filled out from reference TRBV7-6 and TRBJ2-7, the complete variable domain reads GAGVSQSPRYKVTKRGQDVALRCDPISGHVSLYWYRQALGQGPEFLTYFNYEAQQDKSGLPNDRFSAERPEGSISTLTIQRTEQRDSAMYRCASSRGWTGTGEQYFGPGTRLTVT.

The chain carries TRBV4-2 and TRBJ1-2; maybe TRBD1 (5 bases). The CDR3 is 13 amino acids. CDR1 LGHNA and CDR2 YNFKEQ come from the germline V gene. V dropped 1 base and J dropped 9 bases, with 12 bases sitting between them. CDR3 in amino acids: CASSQVDLDSYTF. The CDR3 DNA reads TGTGCCAGCAGCCAAGTTGACCTGGACAGCTACACCTTC.

This clone was recorded a few times. The gene calls are TRBV6-5 and TRBJ2-7; TRBD2 is a possible D gene (6 bases). The CDR3 loop spans 14 amino acids. V was shortened by 2 bases and J by 3 bases, with 11 bases between the two germline ends. The germline CDR1 and CDR2 sequences are MNHEY and SVGAGI. The CDR3 DNA reads as TGTGCCAGCAGTTACGGCGGGGTTCTCTACGAGCAGTACTTC. This gives the protein CASSYGGVLYEQYF.

This clone appeared a single time. The rearrangement joins TRBV7-8 to TRBJ2-2; TRBD2 matches 11 bases. J gave up 7 bases and V 4 bases, and 8 bases lay outside the gene matches. The CDR3 is made up of 16 amino acids. Germline assignment: CDR1 SGHVS and CDR2 FQNEAQ. The CDR3, as DNA: TGTGCCAGCAGCTCTTTTAGCGGGGGGGCAAACGGGGAGCTGTTTTTT. Protein: CASSSFSGGANGELFF.

The chain combines TRBV30 with TRBJ2-7; 11 bases fit TRBD2. The J segment lost 4 bases and the V segment lost 5 bases, leaving 16 bases of the junction unmatched. Germline V gene data show CDR1 as GTSNPN and CDR2 as SVGIG (reference sequence). The CDR3 has 17 residues. The CDR3 DNA follows: TGTGCCTGGCAGGGAAGTAGCGGGGGGGCAAGAAGGTACGAGCAGTACTTC. It encodes CAWQGSSGGARRYEQYF.

This sequence joins TRBV21-1 and TRBJ2-1; the D call TRBD2 from the table was never checked on the DNA. TRBV21-1 is recorded as a pseudogene. There are 16 residues in the CDR3. CDR3 amino acids: CASSKVRRERIVEQFF. The DNA of the CDR3 is TGTGCCAGCAGCAAAGTGCGAAGGGAGCGGATAGTTGAGCAGTTCTTC.

The DNA for the CDR3 is TGTGCCAGCAGAGGTGGGGGCGCAGGTGGCTACACCTTC. Protein product: CASRGGGAGGYTF. The V gene is TRBV6-5, the J gene TRBJ1-2; a possible D gene is TRBD1 (6 bases). CDR1 and CDR2 (germline): MNHEY, SVGAGI. V was clipped by 6 bases and J by 7 bases, with 15 bases between them. This CDR3 is 13 amino acids long.

With regard to this clone: Germline and junction disagree at one end, which may indicate a read error. The V call is TRBV30, the J call TRBJ2-2, with a tentative D call TRBD2 (6 bases). CDR1 is GTSNPN, CDR2 SVGIG, per germline (reference sequence). CDR3 length: 11 residues. This CDR3 reads CAGGNPGELFF. In nucleotides, the CDR3 is TGTGCCGGGGGGAACCCCGGGGAGCTGTTTTTT. The full variable domain, its missing parts supplied by reference TRBV30 and TRBJ2-2, is SQTIHQWPATLVQPVGSPLSLECTVEGTSNPNLYWYRQAAGRGLQLLFYSVGIGQISSEVPQNLSASRPQDRQFILSSKKLLLSDSGFYLCAGGNPGELFFGEGSRLTVL.

The V gene is TRBV5-4, the J gene TRBJ2-3; D is perhaps TRBD2 (5 bases). CDR3 length: 18 amino acids. Trimming left V 4 bases short and J 2 bases short, with 23 bases between. From germline, CDR1 is SGHNT and CDR2 YYREEE (reference sequence). CDR3 DNA sequence: TGTGCCAGCAGCGAACGGGGTCGTGGAAGCCCGTACACAGATACGCAGTATTTT. It is translated as CASSERGRGSPYTDTQYF.

J is TRBJ2-2 and V is TRBV11-2; D is possibly TRBD2 (6 bases). The CDR3 totals 17 residues. Per the germline V gene, CDR1 is SGHAT and CDR2 is FQNNGV. Deletions cut 4 bases from V and 0 bases from J, with 15 bases between. Written as DNA, the CDR3 is TGTGCCAGCAGCTCACTGAGAGGAGGGGCGAACACCGGGGAGCTGTTTTTT. Translated, it gives CASSSLRGGANTGELFF.

The rearrangement links TRBV7-9 to TRBJ2-7, with D perhaps TRBD1 (6 bases). Germline assignment: CDR1 SEHNR and CDR2 FQNEAQ (reference sequence). V lost 4 bases, J lost 0 bases, and 13 bases lay in between. The CDR3 loop spans 15 amino acids. CDR3 coding DNA: TGTGCCAGCAGCTCGCCGGGACACAGCTCCTACGAGCAGTACTTC. The encoded protein is CASSSPGHSSYEQYF.